This TCR beta chain comes out of a study of blood T cell repertoires in COVID-19. In the study overall: The United States, Italy and Spain were the sources of the acute and convalescent COVID-19 samples. PBMCs, B-cell-depleted T cells, or T cells were the source of the cDNA or gDNA that made up the material.

Germline V gives CDR1 SQVTM, CDR2 ANQGSEA. After removal of 7 bases from V and 0 bases from J, the junction contained 5 bases not matched to a gene. This CDR3 has 15 residues. Original processing methods: Amplifying reference gene primers gave estimates of nucleated cell counts. Assay: immunoSEQ multiplex PCR; the TCRdb copy retains only in-frame clones and omits some. That table is the source of V, J and clone size, and D and trimming were worked out from the DNA. The sample carries under 250,000 clones, roughly 80% recorded once. The TCR originated in a woman aged 65 to 85 with active or convalescent COVID-19. What was sequenced was peripheral blood. This chain connects TRBV29-1 to TRBJ2-1, with TRBD1 identical over 11 bases. CDR3 in amino acids: CSGSGTGGSYNEQFF. CDR3 nucleotides: TGCAGCGGATCCGGGACAGGGGGCTCCTACAATGAGCAGTTCTTC.